This TCR beta chain was sequenced in a study of T cells in Graves' hyperthyroidism and ophthalmopathy. About the research overall: Peripheral blood was secured at the point of initial diagnosis, before any treatment.

Ten or more counts support this clonotype. What it binds is unknown. At one end, the junction sequence differs from germline, possibly due to a read error. Researchers amplified the TCR beta CDR3 regions from RNA transcripts. With the HTBI primer set, the TCR CDR3 went through a first round of RT-PCR. TCRdb independently ran MiXCR on the multiplex PCR reads; one entry per CDR3 protein. This sample yields 400,000 to 500,000 distinct CDR3 sequences, of which approximately 14% are seen a single time; roughly 13% belongs to the top ten. This CDR3 region has 16 residues. The germline CDR1 and CDR2 sequences are SGHRS and YFSETQ. Study results and caveats: Using 13 V-J features, a model discriminated ophthalmopathy from stable hyperthyroidism. Most thyroid clonotypes expanded above 0.001 appeared in blood too.

Diagnoses were established using clinical symptoms, serum thyroxine and TRAb, thyroid ultrasound and orbital computed tomography. The sequenced sample consisted of blood. The genes are TRBV5-1 and TRBJ2-3, with 10 nucleotides matching TRBD2. The receptor's source is a man aged 18 to 30 with Graves' ophthalmopathy. The CDR3 spells CASSLGAGGITDTQYF. CDR3 in DNA: TGTGCCAGCAGCTTGGGAGCGGGGGGGATTACAGATACGCAGTATTTT.